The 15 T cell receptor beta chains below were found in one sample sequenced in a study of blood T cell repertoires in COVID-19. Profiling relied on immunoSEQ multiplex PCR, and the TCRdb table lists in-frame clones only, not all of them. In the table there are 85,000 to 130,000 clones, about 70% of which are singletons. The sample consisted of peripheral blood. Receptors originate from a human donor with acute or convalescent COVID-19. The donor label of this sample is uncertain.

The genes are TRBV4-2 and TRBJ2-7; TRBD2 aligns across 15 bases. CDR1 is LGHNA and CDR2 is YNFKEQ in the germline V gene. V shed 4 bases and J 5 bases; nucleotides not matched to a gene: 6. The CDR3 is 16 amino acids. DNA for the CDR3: TGTGCCAGCAGCCCAGGACTAGCGGGGGGGCGGAACGAGCAGTACTTC. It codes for CASSPGLAGGRNEQYF.

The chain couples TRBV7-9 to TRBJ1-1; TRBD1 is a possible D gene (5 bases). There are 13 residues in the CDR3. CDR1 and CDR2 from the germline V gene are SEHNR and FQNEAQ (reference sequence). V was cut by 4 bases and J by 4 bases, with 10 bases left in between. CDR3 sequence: CASSSAGVTEAFF. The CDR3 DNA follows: TGTGCCAGCAGCTCTGCGGGGGTCACTGAAGCTTTCTTT.

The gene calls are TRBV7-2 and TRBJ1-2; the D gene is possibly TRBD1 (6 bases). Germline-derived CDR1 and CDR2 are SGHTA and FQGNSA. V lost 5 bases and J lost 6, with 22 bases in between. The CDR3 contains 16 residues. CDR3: CASSPEGRSQGHGYTF. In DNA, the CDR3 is TGTGCCAGCAGCCCCGAAGGTCGGAGTCAGGGGCATGGCTACACCTTC.

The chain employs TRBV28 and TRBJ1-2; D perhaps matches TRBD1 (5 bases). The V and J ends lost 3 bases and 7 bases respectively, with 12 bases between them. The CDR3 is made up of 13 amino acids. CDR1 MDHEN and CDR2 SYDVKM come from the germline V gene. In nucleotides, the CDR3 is TGTGCCAGCAGTTTTCACCAGGGAGGTGGCTACACCTTC. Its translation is CASSFHQGGGYTF.

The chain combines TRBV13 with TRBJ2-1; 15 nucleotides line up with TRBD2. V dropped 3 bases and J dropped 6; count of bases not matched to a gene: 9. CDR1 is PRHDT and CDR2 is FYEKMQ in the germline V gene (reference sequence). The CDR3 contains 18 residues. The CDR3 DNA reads TGTGCCAGCAGCTTTGCAGGACTAGCGGGGGGGTATGGCAATGAGCAGTTCTTC. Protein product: CASSFAGLAGGYGNEQFF.

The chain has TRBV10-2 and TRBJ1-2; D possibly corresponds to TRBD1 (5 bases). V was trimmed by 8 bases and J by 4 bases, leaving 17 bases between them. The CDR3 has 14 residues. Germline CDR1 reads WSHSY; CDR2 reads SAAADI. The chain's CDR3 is CASSLGVRSYGYTF. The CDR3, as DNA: TGCGCCAGCTCCTTAGGGGTTCGGTCCTATGGCTACACCTTC.

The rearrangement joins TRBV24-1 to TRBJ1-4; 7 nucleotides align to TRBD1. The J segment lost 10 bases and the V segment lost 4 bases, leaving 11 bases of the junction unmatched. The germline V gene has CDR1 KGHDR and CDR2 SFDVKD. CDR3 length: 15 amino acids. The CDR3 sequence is CATSDPAGGEGKLFF. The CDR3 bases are TGTGCCACCAGTGACCCCGCAGGGGGAGAGGGAAAACTGTTTTTT.

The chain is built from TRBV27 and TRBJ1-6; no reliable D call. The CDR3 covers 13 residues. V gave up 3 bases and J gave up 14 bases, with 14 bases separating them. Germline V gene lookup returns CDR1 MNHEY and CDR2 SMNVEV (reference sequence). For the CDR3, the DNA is TGTGCCAGCAGTTTTGGACTCCTAGGTTCCCTCCACTTT. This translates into CASSFGLLGSLHF.

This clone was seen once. The CDR3 DNA follows: TGTGCCAGCAGCCAAGGAAGGGGGGAGCAGTACGTC. Its translation: CASSQGRGEQYV. The chain is built from TRBV3-1 (or the pseudogene TRBV3-2) and TRBJ2-7; weak D call: TRBD1 (6 bases). In germline, CDR1 is LGHDT, CDR2 YNNKEL (reference sequence). CDR3 size: 12 residues. Between the trimmed V and J ends, which lost 1 base and 7 bases, there was a span of 8 bases.

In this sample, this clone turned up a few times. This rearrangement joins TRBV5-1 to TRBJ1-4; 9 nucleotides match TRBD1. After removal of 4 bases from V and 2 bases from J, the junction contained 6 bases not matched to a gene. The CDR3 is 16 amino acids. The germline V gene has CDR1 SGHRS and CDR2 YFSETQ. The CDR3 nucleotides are TGCGCCAGCAGCGTACTCGGGACAGGGACTAATGAAAAACTGTTTTTT. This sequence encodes CASSVLGTGTNEKLFF. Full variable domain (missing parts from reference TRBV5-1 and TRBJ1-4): KAGVTQTPRYLIKTRGQQVTLSCSPISGHRSVSWYQQTPGQGLQFLFEYFSETQRNKGNFPGRFSGRQFSNSRSEMNVSTLELGDSALYLCASSVLGTGTNEKLFFGSGTQLSVL.

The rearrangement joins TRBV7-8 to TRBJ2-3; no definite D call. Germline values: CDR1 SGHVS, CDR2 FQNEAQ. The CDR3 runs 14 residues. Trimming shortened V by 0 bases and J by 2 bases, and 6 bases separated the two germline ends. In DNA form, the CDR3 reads TGTGCCAGCAGCTTAGCGGCCCACACAGATACGCAGTATTTT. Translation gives CASSLAAHTDTQYF.

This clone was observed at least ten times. This chain's CDR3 is CASSKEVETGVYEQYV. The CDR3 nucleotides are TGTGCCAGCAGCAAAGAAGTCGAGACAGGGGTCTACGAGCAGTACGTC. The chain couples TRBV21-1 to TRBJ2-7; the table's D call, TRBD1, has no DNA check behind it. TRBV21-1 is annotated as a pseudogene. This CDR3 contains 16 residues.

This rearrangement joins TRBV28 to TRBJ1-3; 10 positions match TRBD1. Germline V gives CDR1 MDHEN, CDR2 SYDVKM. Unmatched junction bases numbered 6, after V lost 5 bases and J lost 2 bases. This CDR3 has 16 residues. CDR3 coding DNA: TGTGCCAGCAGTGCCCCGACAGGGGGCGCTGGAAACACCATATATTTT. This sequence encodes CASSAPTGGAGNTIYF.

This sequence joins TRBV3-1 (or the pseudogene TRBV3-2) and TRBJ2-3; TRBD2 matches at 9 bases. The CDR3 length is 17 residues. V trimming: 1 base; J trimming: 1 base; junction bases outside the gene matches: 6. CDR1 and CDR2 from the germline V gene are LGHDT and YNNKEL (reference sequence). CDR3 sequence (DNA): TGTGCCAGCAGCCAAGTAGGAGCGGGGGGCCGCACAGATACGCAGTATTTT. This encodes CASSQVGAGGRTDTQYF.

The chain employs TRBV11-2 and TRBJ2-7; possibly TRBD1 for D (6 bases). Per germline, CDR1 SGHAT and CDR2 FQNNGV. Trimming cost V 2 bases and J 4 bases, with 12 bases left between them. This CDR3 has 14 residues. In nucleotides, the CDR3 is TGTGCCAGCAGCTTACAGGGGCTCTCGTACGAGCAGTACGTC. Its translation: CASSLQGLSYEQYV.